A single sample is the source of the 23 T cell receptor beta chains below, sequenced in a study of regulatory T cells in long-lasting Graves disease. Through Arm-PCR of CDR3 regions and iRepertoire HTBI primers, TCR beta libraries were built. From the multiplex PCR reads, TCRdb called clonotypes with MiXCR, one entry per CDR3 protein. The data contain 300,000 to 400,000 distinct CDR3 sequences, 16% of them seen just once; the ten biggest clones take up roughly 29%. Time point meaning: newly diagnosed GD, antithyroid drugs for less than 3 months. After RNA was extracted from PBMCs, the TCR library was made from it. The sample was also linked to a second study, of T cells in Graves' hyperthyroidism and ophthalmopathy.

Material: peripheral blood mononuclear cells (PBMCs), obtained at new diagnosis, from a patient treated with antithyroid drugs. These receptors were taken from a man aged 40-55 years with Graves disease.

This clonotype was counted between two and nine times. The chain employs TRBV27 and TRBJ1-6; D remains unclear. CDR1 and CDR2 (germline): MNHEY, SMNVEV (reference sequence). V lost 5 bases and J lost 10, with 9 bases in between. The length of the CDR3 is 12 residues. CDR3 bases: TGTGCCAGCAGTGATGTAGGGTCACCCCTCCACTTT. Translating it yields CASSDVGSPLHF.

This clonotype was observed at least ten times. The junction and the germline gene differ at one end; a read error may be behind it. J is TRBJ1-1 and V is TRBV4-3; TRBD1 might be the D (6 bases). Germline CDR1 reads LGHNA; CDR2 reads YSLEER. CDR3 size: 14 residues. For the CDR3, the DNA is TGTGCCAGCAGCCAAGGGGGTATGAACACTGAAGCTTTCTTT. Translation: CASSQGGMNTEAFF.

This clonotype appeared a few times. V gene TRBV7-9 combines with J gene TRBJ2-3, with TRBD2 matching 7 bases. After removal of 5 bases from V and 2 bases from J, the junction contained 10 bases not matched to a gene. The CDR3 runs to 16 residues. CDR1 and CDR2 from the germline V gene are SEHNR and FQNEAQ (reference sequence). As DNA, the CDR3 is TGTGCCAGCAGCACGATCAGCGGGGACTACACAGATACGCAGTATTTT. Translation: CASSTISGDYTDTQYF.

The table lists this clonotype with a count of one. At one boundary the junction diverges from the germline segment, which might be a read error. This rearrangement joins TRBV4-3 to TRBJ2-1, with D uncertain. This CDR3 has 12 amino acids. Germline V gene lookup returns CDR1 LGHNA and CDR2 YSLEER. CDR3 loop: CASSQVGNGQFF. CDR3 nucleotide sequence: TGCGCCAGCAGCCAAGTCGGCAATGGGCAGTTCTTC.

V gene TRBV5-4 combines with J gene TRBJ2-5, with TRBD2 matching over 11 bases. The CDR3 sequence is 16 residues long. V shed 0 bases and J 5 bases; nucleotides not matched to a gene: 6. Germline CDR1 is SGHNT and CDR2 is YYREEE (reference sequence). The CDR3 DNA reads TGTGCCAGCAGCTTGGAAATAGCGGGGGGGCTGGAGACCCAGTACTTC. It codes for CASSLEIAGGLETQYF.

At least ten counts were recorded for this clonotype. This chain connects TRBV12-3 or TRBV12-4 to TRBJ1-1; the D is unclear. The ends were cut back, 5 bases at V and 0 bases at J, with 10 bases in the middle. This CDR3 has 14 residues. CDR3 sequence (DNA): TGTGCCAGCAGTATCGGACGGTTGAACACTGAAGCTTTCTTT. This codes for CASSIGRLNTEAFF.

This clonotype has only a few counts. J is TRBJ1-1 and V is TRBV6-1; D might be TRBD1 (6 bases). This CDR3 is 15 amino acids long. Deletions cut 5 bases from V and 1 base from J, with 14 bases between. CDR1 is MNHNS and CDR2 is SASEGT in the germline V gene. CDR3 nucleotide sequence: TGTGCCAGCAGTCTCACCGGGACAACGAACACTGAAGCTTTCTTT. It codes for CASSLTGTTNTEAFF.

The chain has TRBV5-5 and TRBJ2-5; D remains unclear. V was pared by 0 bases and J by 5 bases, with 11 bases between. This CDR3 region has 14 residues. Per the germline V gene, CDR1 is SGHKS and CDR2 is YYEKEE (reference sequence). The CDR3 reads CASSLVWGSETQYF. The CDR3 nucleotides are TGTGCCAGCAGCTTGGTTTGGGGATCGGAGACCCAGTACTTC.

This clonotype was observed at least ten times. This sequence joins TRBV7-2 and TRBJ2-2, with D perhaps matching TRBD2 (6 bases). CDR1 and CDR2 from the germline V gene are SGHTA and FQGNSA. The length of the CDR3 is 16 residues. Trimming shortened V by 0 bases and J by 8 bases, and 16 bases separated the two germline ends. The CDR3 nucleotides read TGTGCCAGCAGCTTAGCAGCCGGGGGTCGTGCGGGGGAGCTGTTTTTT. It yields the protein CASSLAAGGRAGELFF. Combining the CDR3 with reference TRBV7-2 and TRBJ2-2 gives the whole variable domain GAGVSQSPSNKVTEKGKDVELRCDPISGHTALYWYRQSLGQGLEFLIYFQGNSAPDKSGLPSDRFSAERTGGSVSTLTIQRTQQEDSAVYLCASSLAAGGRAGELFFGEGSRLTVL.

This clonotype was found many times. The chain uses TRBV6-5 and TRBJ1-2; no reliable D call. The germline V gene has CDR1 MNHEY and CDR2 SVGAGI. V shed 0 bases and J shed 0 bases, with 14 bases lying between them. CDR3 length: 17 amino acids. The CDR3 protein is CASSYSRLGSSNYGYTF. The CDR3, as DNA: TGTGCCAGCAGTTACTCCAGGTTGGGGTCTTCTAACTATGGCTACACCTTC.

Here the CDR3 reads CASSVGAYQPQHF. CDR3 sequence (DNA): TGTGCCAGCAGCGTGGGAGCCTATCAGCCCCAGCATTTT. The chain uses TRBV9 and TRBJ1-5, with no clear D. The CDR3 is 13 amino acids. V dropped 2 bases and J dropped 5 bases, with 8 bases sitting between them. Germline lookup yields CDR1 SGDLS and CDR2 YYNGEE.

This clonotype turned up a few times. V gene TRBV20-1 combines with J gene TRBJ2-5; TRBD1 matches 7 bases. Germline-derived CDR1 and CDR2 are DFQATT and SNEGSKA (reference sequence). This CDR3 has 11 amino acids. CDR3 sequence: CVQGNQETQYF. In nucleotides, the CDR3 is TGCGTACAGGGGAACCAAGAGACCCAGTACTTC.

This chain uses TRBV4-2 with TRBJ1-4, with no clear D. Germline V gives CDR1 LGHNA, CDR2 YNFKEQ. CDR3 size: 14 residues. Between the trimmed V and J ends, which lost 1 base and 7 bases, there was a span of 10 bases. The CDR3 DNA reads as TGTGCCAGCAGCCAAGCGACTGTCGCTGAAAAACTGTTTTTT. This encodes CASSQATVAEKLFF.

The table lists this clonotype with a few counts. This chain links TRBV29-1 with TRBJ1-2; TRBD1 matches 10 bases. V trimming: 5 bases; J trimming: 8 bases; junction bases outside the gene matches: 11. Germline V CDR1 and CDR2: SQVTM, ANQGSEA. CDR3 length equals 14 residues. The CDR3 region is CSVSAGQGIGGYTF. CDR3 sequence (DNA): TGCAGCGTTTCCGCGGGACAGGGGATAGGCGGCTACACCTTC. The full variable domain, rest sourced from reference TRBV29-1 and TRBJ1-2, is SAVISQKPSRDICQRGTSLTIQCQVDSQVTMMFWYRQQPGQSLTLIATANQGSEATYESGFVIDKFPISRPNLTFSTLTVSNMSPEDSSIYLCSVSAGQGIGGYTFGSGTRLTVV.

This clonotype appeared many times. This chain joins TRBV6-2 or TRBV6-3 and TRBJ2-1; possibly TRBD2 for D (7 bases). Trimming left V 6 bases short and J 5 bases short, with 20 bases between. The CDR3 runs 16 residues. Germline CDR1 reads MNHEY; CDR2 reads SVGEGT. The DNA of the CDR3 is TGTGCCAGCAGCGCCTTGAGGGGGGGTATTCACAATGAGCAGTTCTTC. Amino acids: CASSALRGGIHNEQFF.

This clonotype has just a few counts. V is TRBV11-3 and J is TRBJ2-2, with TRBD1 as a possible D gene (6 bases). The ends were cut back, 5 bases at V and 6 bases at J, with 22 bases in the middle. The CDR3 totals 17 residues. Germline CDR1 SGHNT, CDR2 YENEEA. The CDR3 DNA reads TGTGCCAGCAGCCACTATGCTGGGGGCTTCGGGGCCGGGGAGCTGTTTTTT. Translating it yields CASSHYAGGFGAGELFF. Using reference TRBV11-3 and TRBJ2-2 for the parts outside the CDR3, the full variable domain is EAGVVQSPRYKIIEKKQPVAFWCNPISGHNTLYWYLQNLGQGPELLIRYENEEAVDDSQLPKDRFSAERLKGVDSTLKIQPAELGDSAVYLCASSHYAGGFGAGELFFGEGSRLTVL.

This clonotype was seen repeatedly, ten times or more. This sequence joins TRBV4-2 and TRBJ1-3; D unclear. V lost 0 bases and J lost 0, with 9 bases in between. CDR1 and CDR2 (germline): LGHNA, YNFKEQ. There are 16 residues in the CDR3. This CDR3 reads CASSQDGEYSGNTIYF. DNA of the CDR3: TGTGCCAGCAGCCAAGACGGGGAATACTCTGGAAACACCATATATTTT.

The chain links TRBV4-1 to TRBJ2-6, with D unresolved. CDR1 is MGHRA and CDR2 is YSYEKL in the germline V gene. There are 17 residues in the CDR3. The V end lost 5 bases, the J end lost 1 base, and 15 bases lay between the germline ends. The CDR3 spells CASSGNVIGSGANVLTF. CDR3 DNA sequence: TGCGCCAGCAGCGGAAACGTTATAGGGTCTGGGGCCAACGTCCTGACTTTC.

On this clonotype: Since a much larger clone is just one base distant, this may be a read error. This chain joins TRBV15 and TRBJ2-3; 14 bases agree with TRBD2. Germline V gene lookup returns CDR1 LNHNV and CDR2 YYDKDF (reference sequence). CDR3 length equals 20 residues. Here the CDR3 reads CATSRAPGLAGADVTNTQYF. CDR3 nucleotide sequence: TGTGCCACCAGCAGAGCCCCGGGACTAGCGGGGGCGGATGTCACAAATACGCAGTATTTT.

The rearrangement joins TRBV18 to TRBJ1-4; the D gene is possibly TRBD1 (6 bases). Trimming removed 0 bases from V and 7 bases from J, with 15 bases in between. Germline V gene lookup returns CDR1 KGHSH and CDR2 LQKENI. The CDR3 totals 16 residues. The CDR3 sequence: CASSPPWGPAPEKLFF. CDR3 sequence (DNA): TGTGCCAGCTCACCACCTTGGGGGCCGGCCCCTGAAAAACTGTTTTTT.

This clonotype was found many times. The chain combines TRBV20-1 with TRBJ2-3, with TRBD2 matching 14 bases. The CDR3 length is 16 residues. The V gene end was trimmed by 3 bases and the J gene end by 4 bases; junction bases not matched to a gene: 6. Germline loops: CDR1 DFQATT, CDR2 SNEGSKA (reference sequence). This CDR3 reads CSARTSGGAKSDTQYF. The CDR3 bases are TGCAGTGCTAGGACTAGCGGGGGGGCTAAGTCAGATACGCAGTATTTT.

This clonotype was recorded at least ten times. The chain employs TRBV10-3 and TRBJ1-1; 8 positions agree with TRBD1. V lost 6 bases to trimming and J lost 1 base; unmatched junction nucleotides: 4. Per the germline V gene, CDR1 is ENHRY and CDR2 is SYGVKD. CDR3 size: 14 residues. CDR3 residues: CAIRTDRGNTEAFF. The CDR3 bases are TGTGCCATCAGGACTGACAGGGGGAACACTGAAGCTTTCTTT.

In its sample, this clonotype was seen a few times. The chain uses TRBV4-1 and TRBJ2-5; possibly TRBD2 for D (6 bases). V shed 0 bases and J shed 5 bases, with 13 bases lying between them. This CDR3 is 15 amino acids long. From germline, CDR1 is MGHRA and CDR2 YSYEKL. CDR3: CASSQESRLVETQYF. The CDR3 DNA sequence: TGCGCCAGCAGCCAAGAATCAAGACTAGTCGAGACCCAGTACTTC.